Listed below are T cell receptor beta chains from one sample, sequenced in a study of OX40 agonist ivuxolimab in advanced cancers. The data were produced by immunoSEQ multiplex PCR, yet TCRdb's version contains in-frame clones alone and is incomplete. Found here are about 82,000 clones, around 85% of them singletons; the top ten hold around 0.21%. This specimen was CD4+ or CD8+ T cells sorted from blood, taken in a trial of the OX40 agonist ivuxolimab. The receptors were sampled from an adult with an advanced solid tumor such as melanoma, head and neck, liver or kidney cancer. Each CDR3 is given with its conserved first and last residue. The order of the fields is clone size, V gene, D gene, J gene, CDR3 protein, CDR3 DNA. D genes are given only for firm matches. Expanded clones get a size class; other rows say once, few or many, or leave the size out.

clone size: .; V gene: TRBV28; D gene: TRBD1; J gene: TRBJ1-5; CDR3 protein: CASSEFRDRASNQPQHF; CDR3 DNA: TGTGCCAGCAGTGAATTCCGGGACAGGGCTAGCAATCAGCCCCAGCATTTT
clone size: .; V gene: TRBV19; D gene: .; J gene: TRBJ2-7; CDR3 protein: CASSDQGARIGRAYEQYF; CDR3 DNA: TGTGCCAGTAGTGATCAGGGGGCGCGGATCGGGAGGGCCTACGAGCAGTACTTC
clone size: .; V gene: TRBV18; D gene: .; J gene: TRBJ2-6; CDR3 protein: CASSQKSSGANVLTF; CDR3 DNA: TGTGCCAGCTCACAAAAGAGCTCTGGGGCCAACGTCCTGACTTTC
clone size: .; V gene: TRBV7-3; D gene: .; J gene: TRBJ2-2; CDR3 protein: CASSSNGPGATGELFF; CDR3 DNA: TGTGCCAGCAGCTCCAACGGTCCGGGAGCCACCGGGGAGCTGTTTTTT
clone size: .; V gene: TRBV7-3; D gene: TRBD2; J gene: TRBJ2-3; CDR3 protein: CASSLLAGATDTQYF; CDR3 DNA: TGTGCCAGCAGCTTACTAGCGGGGGCCACAGATACGCAGTATTTT
clone size: .; V gene: TRBV28; D gene: TRBD1; J gene: TRBJ2-7; CDR3 protein: CASSFAGQGIYEQYF; CDR3 DNA: TGTGCCAGCAGTTTCGCGGGACAGGGGATCTACGAGCAGTACTTC
clone size: .; V gene: TRBV5-6; D gene: .; J gene: TRBJ2-7; CDR3 protein: CATVRGGTYEQYF; CDR3 DNA: TGTGCCACGGTGAGGGGGGGAACTTACGAGCAGTACTTC
clone size: .; V gene: TRBV11-2; D gene: TRBD2; J gene: TRBJ2-3; CDR3 protein: CASRRLAGGPTDTQYF; CDR3 DNA: TGTGCCAGCAGAAGACTAGCGGGAGGGCCCACAGATACGCAGTATTTT
clone size: .; V gene: TRBV2; D gene: .; J gene: TRBJ2-1; CDR3 protein: CASSLLGVGSYNEQFF; CDR3 DNA: TGTGCCAGCAGTCTCCTAGGAGTCGGGTCCTACAATGAGCAGTTCTTC
clone size: .; V gene: TRBV11-1; D gene: .; J gene: TRBJ1-6; CDR3 protein: CASSFGNSPLHF; CDR3 DNA: TGTGCCAGCAGCTTTGGAAATTCACCCCTCCACTTT
clone size: .; V gene: TRBV5-6; D gene: .; J gene: TRBJ2-2; CDR3 protein: CASSFFTGKNTGELFF; CDR3 DNA: TGTGCCAGCAGCTTTTTCACAGGGAAGAACACCGGGGAGCTGTTTTTT
clone size: .; V gene: TRBV5-1; D gene: .; J gene: TRBJ1-2; CDR3 protein: CASSLDADIYTF; CDR3 DNA: TGCGCCAGCAGCTTGGACGCAGATATCTACACCTTC
clone size: .; V gene: TRBV15; D gene: .; J gene: TRBJ2-6; CDR3 protein: CATSRDWAANLSPGSGANVLTF; CDR3 DNA: TGTGCCACCAGCAGAGATTGGGCCGCCAACTTATCGCCCGGCTCTGGGGCCAACGTCCTGACTTTC
clone size: .; V gene: TRBV12-2; D gene: .; J gene: TRBJ1-1; CDR3 protein: CASRLDSSEAFF; CDR3 DNA: TGTGCAAGTCGCTTAGATAGCTCTGAAGCTTTCTTT
clone size: .; V gene: TRBV29-1; D gene: TRBD1; J gene: TRBJ2-2; CDR3 protein: CSVGTGANTGELFF; CDR3 DNA: TGCAGCGTTGGGACAGGAGCGAACACCGGGGAGCTGTTTTTT
clone size: .; V gene: TRBV19; D gene: .; J gene: TRBJ1-1; CDR3 protein: CASWGQREVNTEAFF; CDR3 DNA: TGTGCCAGTTGGGGCCAGAGGGAAGTGAACACTGAAGCTTTCTTT
clone size: few; V gene: TRBV19; D gene: .; J gene: TRBJ2-7; CDR3 protein: CASSIARMDYEQYF; CDR3 DNA: TGTGCCAGTAGTATAGCCCGGATGGACTACGAGCAGTACTTC
clone size: .; V gene: TRBV27; D gene: TRBD1; J gene: TRBJ2-7; CDR3 protein: CASSPWDRTSYEQYF; CDR3 DNA: TGTGCCAGCAGTCCCTGGGACAGGACATCCTACGAGCAGTACTTC
clone size: few; V gene: TRBV2; D gene: TRBD1; J gene: TRBJ1-5; CDR3 protein: CASSGTDNQPQHF; CDR3 DNA: TGTGCCAGCAGCGGGACAGACAATCAGCCCCAGCATTTT
clone size: .; V gene: TRBV4-1; D gene: TRBD2; J gene: TRBJ2-5; CDR3 protein: CASSQETIRTSGMVGTQYF; CDR3 DNA: TGCGCCAGCAGCCAAGAGACAATCAGGACTAGCGGGATGGTGGGGACCCAGTACTTC
clone size: .; V gene: TRBV28; D gene: .; J gene: TRBJ1-5; CDR3 protein: CASSGQHQPQHF; CDR3 DNA: TGTGCCAGCAGTGGACAGCATCAGCCCCAGCATTTT
clone size: .; V gene: TRBV6-5; D gene: .; J gene: TRBJ2-2; CDR3 protein: CASSYLPRGGELFF; CDR3 DNA: TGTGCCAGCAGTTACCTCCCCCGGGGCGGGGAGCTGTTTTTT
clone size: .; V gene: TRBV2; D gene: .; J gene: TRBJ1-1; CDR3 protein: CASSGPRGTRTEAFF; CDR3 DNA: TGTGCCAGCAGTGGCCCAAGGGGGACGAGGACTGAAGCTTTCTTT
clone size: .; V gene: TRBV5-6; D gene: .; J gene: TRBJ1-4; CDR3 protein: CASSFVGAGEKLFF; CDR3 DNA: TGTGCCAGCAGCTTTGTCGGGGCGGGTGAAAAACTGTTTTTT
clone size: .; V gene: TRBV9; D gene: TRBD1; J gene: TRBJ1-1; CDR3 protein: CASRATGGTEAFF; CDR3 DNA: TGTGCCAGCAGGGCAACAGGGGGCACTGAAGCTTTCTTT
clone size: .; V gene: TRBV30; D gene: .; J gene: TRBJ1-1; CDR3 protein: CAWNQGTNTEAFF; CDR3 DNA: TGTGCCTGGAATCAGGGGACGAACACTGAAGCTTTCTTT
clone size: few; V gene: TRBV19; D gene: .; J gene: TRBJ1-5; CDR3 protein: CASSIARGWQPQHF; CDR3 DNA: TGTGCCAGTAGTATAGCAAGGGGTTGGCAGCCCCAGCATTTT
clone size: .; V gene: TRBV5-1; D gene: TRBD1; J gene: TRBJ1-1; CDR3 protein: CATTTGAGANTEAFF; CDR3 DNA: TGCGCCACCACGACAGGGGCGGGTGCGAACACTGAAGCTTTCTTT
clone size: .; V gene: TRBV10-3; D gene: .; J gene: TRBJ2-2; CDR3 protein: CAISGGAANTGELFF; CDR3 DNA: TGTGCCATCAGTGGCGGGGCGGCGAACACCGGGGAGCTGTTTTTT
clone size: once; V gene: TRBV18; D gene: TRBD1; J gene: TRBJ1-3; CDR3 protein: CASSPSGQGESGNTIYF; CDR3 DNA: TGTGCCAGCTCACCCTCCGGACAGGGAGAGTCCGGAAACACCATATATTTT
clone size: once; V gene: TRBV6-6; D gene: TRBD1; J gene: TRBJ1-4; CDR3 protein: CASGPGGFPEKLFF; CDR3 DNA: TGTGCCAGCGGACCAGGGGGTTTTCCAGAAAAACTGTTTTTT